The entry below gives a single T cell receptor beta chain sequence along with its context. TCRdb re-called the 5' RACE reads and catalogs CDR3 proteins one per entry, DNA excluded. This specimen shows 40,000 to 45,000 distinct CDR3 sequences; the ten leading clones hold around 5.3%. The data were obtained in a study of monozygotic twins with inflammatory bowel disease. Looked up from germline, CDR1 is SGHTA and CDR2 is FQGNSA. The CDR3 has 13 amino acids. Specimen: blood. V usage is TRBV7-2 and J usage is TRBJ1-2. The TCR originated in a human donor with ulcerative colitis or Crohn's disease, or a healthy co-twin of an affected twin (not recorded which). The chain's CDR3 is CASSFDGDYGYTF.